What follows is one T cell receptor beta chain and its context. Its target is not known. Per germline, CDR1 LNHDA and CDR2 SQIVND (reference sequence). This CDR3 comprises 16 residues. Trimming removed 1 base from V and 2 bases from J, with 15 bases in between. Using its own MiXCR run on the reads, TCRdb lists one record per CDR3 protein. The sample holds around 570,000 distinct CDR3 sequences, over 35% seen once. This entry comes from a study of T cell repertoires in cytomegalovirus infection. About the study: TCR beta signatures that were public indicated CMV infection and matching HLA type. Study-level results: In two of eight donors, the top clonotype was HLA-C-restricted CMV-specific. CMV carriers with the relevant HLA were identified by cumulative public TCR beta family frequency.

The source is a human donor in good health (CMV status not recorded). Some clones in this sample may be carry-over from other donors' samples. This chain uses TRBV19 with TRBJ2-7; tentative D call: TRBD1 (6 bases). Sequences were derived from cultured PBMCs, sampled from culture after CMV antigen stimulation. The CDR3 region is CASSIGATGSTYEQYF. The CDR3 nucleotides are TGTGCCAGTAGTATAGGGGCCACAGGGTCTACCTACGAGCAGTACTTC.